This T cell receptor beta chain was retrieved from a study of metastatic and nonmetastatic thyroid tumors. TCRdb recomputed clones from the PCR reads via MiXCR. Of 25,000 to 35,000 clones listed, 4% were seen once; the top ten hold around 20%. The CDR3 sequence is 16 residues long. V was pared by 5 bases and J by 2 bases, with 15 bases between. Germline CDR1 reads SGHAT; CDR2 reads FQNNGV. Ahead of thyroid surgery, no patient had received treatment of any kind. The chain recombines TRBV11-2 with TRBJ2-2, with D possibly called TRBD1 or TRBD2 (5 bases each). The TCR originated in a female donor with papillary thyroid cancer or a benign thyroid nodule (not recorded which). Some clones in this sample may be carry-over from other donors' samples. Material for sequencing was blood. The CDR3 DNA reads TGTGCCAGCAGCCTCGGGACCACCGGTAACACCGGGGAGCTGTTTTTT. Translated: CASSLGTTGNTGELFF.